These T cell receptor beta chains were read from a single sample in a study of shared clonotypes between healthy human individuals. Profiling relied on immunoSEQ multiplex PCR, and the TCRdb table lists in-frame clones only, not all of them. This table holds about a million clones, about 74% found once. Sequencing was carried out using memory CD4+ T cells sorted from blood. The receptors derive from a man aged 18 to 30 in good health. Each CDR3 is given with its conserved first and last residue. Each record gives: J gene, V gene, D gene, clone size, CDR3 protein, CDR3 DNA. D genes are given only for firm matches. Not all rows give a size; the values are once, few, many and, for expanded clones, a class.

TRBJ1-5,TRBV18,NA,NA,CASSPERQGDQPQHF,TGTGCCAGCTCACCGGAGCGCCAAGGGGATCAGCCCCAGCATTTT
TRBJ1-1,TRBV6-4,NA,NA,CASSVAGGAATEAFF,TGTGCCAGCAGCGTCGCGGGGGGCGCGGCCACTGAAGCTTTCTTT
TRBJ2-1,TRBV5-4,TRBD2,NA,CASSTTSGFKEQFF,TGTGCCAGCAGCACGACTAGCGGTTTTAAGGAGCAGTTCTTC
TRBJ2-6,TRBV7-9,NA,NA,CASSLGRGTGANVLTF,TGTGCCAGCAGCTTAGGAAGGGGGACCGGGGCCAACGTCCTGACTTTC
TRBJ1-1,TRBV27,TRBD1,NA,CASSTDRKNTEAFF,TGTGCCAGCAGTACGGACAGGAAGAACACTGAAGCTTTCTTT
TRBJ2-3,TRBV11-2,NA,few,CASTGPMTDTQYF,TGTGCCAGTACCGGGCCGATGACAGATACGCAGTATTTT
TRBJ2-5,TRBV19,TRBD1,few,CASSIGTAETQYF,TGTGCCAGTAGTATTGGGACAGCGGAGACCCAGTACTTC
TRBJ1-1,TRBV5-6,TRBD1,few,CASSLEQGARITEAFF,TGTGCCAGCAGCTTGGAACAGGGGGCGCGGATAACTGAAGCTTTCTTT
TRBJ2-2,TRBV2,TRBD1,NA,CASSTTGETGELFF,TGTGCCAGCAGTACTACAGGGGAAACCGGGGAGCTGTTTTTT
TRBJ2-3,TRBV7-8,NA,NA,CASSPRAMDTQYF,TGTGCCAGCAGCCCCCGGGCCATGGATACGCAGTATTTT
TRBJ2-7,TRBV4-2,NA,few,CASSQDLGEQYF,TGTGCCAGCAGCCAAGATCTTGGGGAGCAGTACTTC
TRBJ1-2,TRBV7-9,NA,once,CASSLDGGTDGYTF,TGTGCCAGCAGCTTAGATGGGGGAACGGACGGCTACACCTTC
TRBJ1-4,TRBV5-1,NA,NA,CASRSGASNEKLFF,TGCGCCAGCAGATCGGGGGCGTCTAATGAAAAACTGTTTTTT
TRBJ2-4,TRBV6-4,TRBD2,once,CASSVAAGGGTNQNIQYF,TGTGCCAGCAGTGTGGCGGCGGGAGGGGGAACGAACCAAAACATTCAGTACTTC
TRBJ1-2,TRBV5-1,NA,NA,CASSLGQIYGYTF,TGCGCCAGCAGCCTAGGACAGATCTATGGCTACACCTTC
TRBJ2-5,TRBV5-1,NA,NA,CASSLSGETQYF,TGCGCCAGCAGTCTATCCGGGGAGACCCAGTACTTC
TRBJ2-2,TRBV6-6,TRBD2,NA,CASDRGTSYNTGELFF,TGTGCCAGCGACAGAGGGACTAGCTACAACACCGGGGAGCTGTTTTTT
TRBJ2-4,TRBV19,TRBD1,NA,CASSIGRSRQGRAKNIQYF,TGTGCCAGTAGTATAGGACGTTCTCGACAGGGGCGAGCCAAAAACATTCAGTACTTC
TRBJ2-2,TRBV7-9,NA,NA,CASSLARGTGELFF,TGTGCCAGCAGCTTAGCTAGGGGCACCGGGGAGCTGTTTTTT
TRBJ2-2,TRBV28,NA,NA,CATIQGGGTGELFF,TGTGCCACTATACAGGGTGGTGGCACCGGGGAGCTGTTTTTT
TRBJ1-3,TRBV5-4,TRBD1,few,CASSRDRASGNTIYF,TGTGCCAGCAGCCGTGACAGGGCCTCTGGAAACACCATATATTTT
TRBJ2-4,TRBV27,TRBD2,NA,CASSQSTSGGASIQYF,TGTGCCAGCAGTCAGTCGACTAGCGGGGGGGCCAGCATTCAGTACTTC
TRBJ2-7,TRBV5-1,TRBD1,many,CASSVGQGGYEQYF,TGCGCCAGCAGCGTTGGACAGGGGGGCTACGAGCAGTACTTC
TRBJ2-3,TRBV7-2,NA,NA,CAGSRPSTDTQYF,TGTGCCGGCAGCAGACCTAGCACAGATACGCAGTATTTT
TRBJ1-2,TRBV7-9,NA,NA,CASSPKSANYGYTF,TGTGCCAGCAGCCCTAAGAGTGCTAACTATGGCTACACCTTC
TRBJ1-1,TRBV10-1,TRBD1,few,CASSEYRGVTEAFF,TGCGCCAGCAGTGAGTACAGGGGGGTCACTGAAGCTTTCTTT
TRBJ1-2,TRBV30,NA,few,CAWSVGGTPGGYTF,TGTGCCTGGAGTGTAGGTGGTACCCCGGGGGGCTACACCTTC
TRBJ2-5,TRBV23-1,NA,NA,CASSQSVNRGVQETQYF,TGCGCCAGCAGTCAATCGGTCAATAGGGGAGTTCAAGAGACCCAGTACTTC
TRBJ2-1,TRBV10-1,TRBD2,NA,CASSPRGTSSNEQFF,TGCGCCAGCAGCCCTAGGGGGACTAGCTCGAATGAGCAGTTCTTC
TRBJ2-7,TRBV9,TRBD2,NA,CASSETSGATYEQYF,TGTGCCAGCAGCGAGACTAGCGGGGCGACCTACGAGCAGTACTTC
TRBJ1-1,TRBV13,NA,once,CASSLSAMNTEAFF,TGTGCCAGCAGCTTATCAGCTATGAACACTGAAGCTTTCTTT
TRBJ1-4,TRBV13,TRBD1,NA,CASSLRDRAEKLFF,TGTGCCAGCAGCTTACGGGACAGGGCGGAAAAACTGTTTTTT
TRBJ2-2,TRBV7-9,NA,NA,CASSLAVTRTGELFF,TGTGCCAGCAGCTTAGCGGTTACCCGGACCGGGGAGCTGTTTTTT
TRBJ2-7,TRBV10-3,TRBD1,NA,CATMGQLGMEQYF,TGTGCCACCATGGGACAGTTGGGTATGGAGCAGTACTTC
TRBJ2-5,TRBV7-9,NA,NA,CASSLGGYGPETQYF,TGTGCCAGCAGCTTAGGAGGCTACGGACCCGAGACCCAGTACTTC
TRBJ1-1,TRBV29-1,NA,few,CSVTLGAFF,TGCAGCGTTACCCTGGGGGCTTTCTTT
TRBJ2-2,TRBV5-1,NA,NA,CASSLASPAGELFF,TGCGCCAGCAGCTTGGCATCCCCCGCCGGGGAGCTGTTTTTT
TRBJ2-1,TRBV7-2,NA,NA,CASSRDFANEQFF,TGTGCCAGCTCCCGGGACTTTGCAAATGAGCAGTTCTTC
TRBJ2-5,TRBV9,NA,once,CASSVGVQETQYF,TGTGCCAGCAGCGTAGGTGTTCAAGAGACCCAGTACTTC
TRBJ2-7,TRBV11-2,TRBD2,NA,CASTVGTSVSYEQYF,TGTGCCAGCACTGTAGGGACTAGCGTCTCCTACGAGCAGTACTTC
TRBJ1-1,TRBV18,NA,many,CASSQDMNTEAFF,TGTGCCAGCTCACAGGATATGAACACTGAAGCTTTCTTT
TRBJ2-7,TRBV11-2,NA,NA,CASSLGTSYEQYF,TGTGCCAGCAGCTTAGGGACATCCTACGAGCAGTACTTC
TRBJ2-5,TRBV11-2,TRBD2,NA,CASSTLAGVETQYF,TGTGCCAGCAGCACGTTAGCGGGAGTGGAGACCCAGTACTTC
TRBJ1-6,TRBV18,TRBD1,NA,CASSLLRDSFNSPLHF,TGTGCCAGCTCTCTCCTCCGGGACAGCTTCAATTCACCCCTCCACTTT
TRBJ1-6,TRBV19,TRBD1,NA,CASSQDRANSPLHF,TGTGCCAGTAGTCAGGACAGGGCGAATTCACCCCTCCACTTT
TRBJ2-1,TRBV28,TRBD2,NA,CASKRRGGSIYEQFF,TGTGCCAGCAAGAGGCGGGGGGGCTCTATCTATGAGCAGTTCTTC